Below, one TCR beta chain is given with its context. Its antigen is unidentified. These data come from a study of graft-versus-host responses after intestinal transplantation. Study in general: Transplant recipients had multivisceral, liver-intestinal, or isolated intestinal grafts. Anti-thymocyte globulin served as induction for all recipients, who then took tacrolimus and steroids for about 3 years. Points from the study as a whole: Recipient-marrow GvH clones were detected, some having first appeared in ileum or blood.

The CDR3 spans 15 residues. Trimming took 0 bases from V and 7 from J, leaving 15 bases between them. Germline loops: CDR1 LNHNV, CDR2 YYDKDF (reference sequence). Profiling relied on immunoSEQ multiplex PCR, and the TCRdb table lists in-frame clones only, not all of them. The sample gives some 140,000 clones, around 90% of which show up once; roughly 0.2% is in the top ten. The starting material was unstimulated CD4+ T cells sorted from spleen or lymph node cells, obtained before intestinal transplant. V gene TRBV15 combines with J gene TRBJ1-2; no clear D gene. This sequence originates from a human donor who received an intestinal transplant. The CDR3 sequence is CATSRETGRAIGYTF. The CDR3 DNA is TGTGCCACCAGCAGAGAAACGGGTCGGGCCATTGGCTACACCTTC.